This is a list of T cell receptor beta chains from one sample in a study of OX40 agonist ivuxolimab in advanced cancers. Only in-frame clones appear in the TCRdb table, and some are missing; sequencing was by immunoSEQ multiplex PCR. Altogether approximately 46,000 clones are present, approximately 80% being singletons, with the ten largest covering under 3%. This specimen was CD4+ or CD8+ T cells sorted from blood, taken in a trial of the OX40 agonist ivuxolimab. Source of these receptors: an adult with an advanced solid tumor such as melanoma, head and neck, liver or kidney cancer. CDR3s include the opening cysteine and the closing phenylalanine or tryptophan. D genes are given only for firm matches. The size field is filled for only some rows; it gives once, few, many or a size class.

- | TRBJ1-1 | - | TRBV5-1 | CASSFRAEGTEAFF | TGCGCCAGCAGCTTCAGGGCGGAGGGGACTGAAGCTTTCTTT
TRBD2 | TRBJ2-1 | - | TRBV6-6 | CASTPSGRALGNEQFF | TGTGCCAGCACACCTAGCGGGAGGGCCCTCGGCAATGAGCAGTTCTTC
TRBD2 | TRBJ2-2 | - | TRBV2 | CASRTTSVNTGELFF | TGTGCCAGCCGGACTACTAGCGTTAACACCGGGGAGCTGTTTTTT
- | TRBJ2-2 | - | TRBV7-8 | CASSRSGTNTGELFF | TGTGCCAGCAGCAGGTCCGGGACGAACACCGGGGAGCTGTTTTTT
- | TRBJ1-2 | - | TRBV6-1 | CASSQGEYGYTF | TGTGCCAGCAGCCAGGGAGAGTATGGCTACACCTTC
- | TRBJ1-2 | - | TRBV5-6 | CASSLDANRVNYGYTF | TGTGCCAGCAGCTTGGACGCGAACAGGGTTAACTATGGCTACACCTTC
TRBD2 | TRBJ2-3 | - | TRBV7-8 | CASSSDGRSVDTQYF | TGTGCCAGCAGCTCCGACGGGAGGTCTGTTGATACGCAGTATTTT
- | TRBJ2-7 | - | TRBV5-6 | CASSSTVPYEQYF | TGTGCCAGCAGCTCGACAGTCCCCTACGAGCAGTACTTC
TRBD2 | TRBJ2-1 | few | TRBV7-9 | CASSPGLADNEQFF | TGTGCCAGCAGCCCAGGACTAGCGGACAATGAGCAGTTCTTC
- | TRBJ2-2 | - | TRBV19 | CASSWGRSNTGELFF | TGTGCCAGTAGTTGGGGGAGGTCCAACACCGGGGAGCTGTTTTTT
- | TRBJ1-3 | - | TRBV6-1 | CASRGSGNTIYF | TGTGCCAGCAGGGGTAGTGGAAACACCATATATTTT
- | TRBJ2-5 | - | TRBV6-5 | CASSFTQETQYF | TGTGCCAGCAGTTTTACACAAGAGACCCAGTACTTC
TRBD1 | TRBJ2-7 | once | TRBV5-6 | CASSREGQGAYEQYF | TGTGCCAGCAGCCGGGAGGGACAGGGGGCCTACGAGCAGTACTTC
TRBD1 | TRBJ2-7 | - | TRBV19 | CASSTRTGRIEQYF | TGTGCCAGTAGTACCAGGACAGGACGGATCGAGCAGTACTTC
TRBD1 | TRBJ1-5 | few | TRBV10-2 | CASRSQGVGQPQHF | TGCGCCAGCAGAAGCCAGGGGGTAGGTCAGCCCCAGCATTTT
- | TRBJ2-1 | - | TRBV4-1 | CASSQGGATYNEQFF | TGCGCCAGCAGCCAAGGCGGGGCCACCTACAATGAGCAGTTCTTC
- | TRBJ2-6 | - | TRBV25-1 | CASSGGGSGANVLTF | TGTGCCAGCAGTGGTGGGGGGTCTGGGGCCAACGTCCTGACTTTC
- | TRBJ2-7 | once | TRBV14 | CASSRLAGGGGYEQYF | TGTGCCAGCAGCCGGTTGGCTGGGGGCGGAGGTTACGAGCAGTACTTC
- | TRBJ1-2 | - | TRBV28 | CASRPRDYGYTF | TGTGCCAGCAGACCGCGAGACTATGGCTACACCTTC
TRBD2 | TRBJ2-1 | - | TRBV5-1 | CASSSGLAGLEQFF | TGCGCCAGCAGCTCCGGACTAGCGGGACTTGAGCAGTTCTTC
TRBD1 | TRBJ1-2 | - | TRBV9 | CASSPGQGANYGYTF | TGTGCCAGCAGCCCAGGACAGGGAGCCAACTATGGCTACACCTTC
TRBD2 | TRBJ2-2 | - | TRBV4-1 | CASSQDGTSGSRAGELFF | TGCGCCAGCAGCCAAGACGGGACTAGCGGGAGTAGAGCCGGGGAGCTGTTTTTT
- | TRBJ2-7 | - | TRBV28 | CAGSFTIPYEQYF | TGTGCCGGCAGTTTCACGATTCCCTACGAGCAGTACTTC
- | TRBJ2-7 | - | TRBV7-3 | CASSLGEMGYEQYF | TGTGCCAGCAGCTTAGGTGAAATGGGCTACGAGCAGTACTTC
- | TRBJ2-7 | - | TRBV2 | CASRKGIAYEQYF | TGTGCCAGCAGGAAGGGAATAGCCTACGAGCAGTACTTC